This entry is about one T cell receptor (beta chain). The antigen remains unidentified. This specimen comes from a study of graft-versus-host responses after intestinal transplantation. About the study: Recipients received multivisceral, liver-intestinal, or isolated intestinal transplants. Induction with anti-thymocyte globulin, then tacrolimus and steroids for 2 to 3 years, was given to all recipients.

Study-wide results and limits: GvH clones appeared in recipient marrow, some first in ileum or blood.

TCRdb's table, derived via immunoSEQ multiplex PCR, lists solely in-frame clones and lacks some. The sample has some 140,000 clones, roughly 92% seen once; the top ten hold roughly 0.16%. The CDR3 totals 15 residues. Germline V gene data show CDR1 as MNHNS and CDR2 as SASEGT. Trimming took 5 bases from V and 4 from J, leaving 17 bases between them. The TCR was taken from a human donor who received an intestinal transplant. This sequence joins TRBV6-1 and TRBJ1-2; TRBD1 might be the D (5 bases). The starting material was unstimulated CD4+ T cells sorted from spleen or lymph node cells, obtained before intestinal transplant. In DNA, the CDR3 is TGTGCCAGCAGTTCCAACCCGGGGGGAGGCTATGGCTACACCTTC. The encoded protein is CASSSNPGGGYGYTF.